The T cell receptor (beta chain) under discussion was sequenced for a study of regulatory T cells in long-lasting Graves disease (dated by TCRdb to 2020 to 2023). For the study in its entirety: In the newly diagnosed Graves' disease group, patients had been taking antithyroid drugs for less than 3 months. A total of 33 samples underwent TCR sequencing, from about 13 patients with persistent Graves' disease and some 20 patients with newly diagnosed Graves' disease. Peripheral blood TCR sequencing and RNA sequencing compared persistent Graves' disease patients with newly diagnosed Graves' disease patients. The study took place in China and was registered as a clinical trial.

The investigation overall reported the following: Compared with newly diagnosed patients, patients with persistent Graves' disease had lower TCR Shannon entropy and fewer highly expanded clones, which suggests clonal expansion. Only peripheral blood was studied, because thyroid tissue, the primary lesion, was inaccessible. Only the TCR beta chain was sequenced and analyzed. A larger number of public clonotypes was shared among persistent patients (over 2,500) than among newly diagnosed patients (roughly 970). The authors acknowledged the small sample size as a limitation that may reduce accuracy. Persistent disease showed preferential use of TRBV28, TRBJ1-2 and TRBJ2-5, whereas newly diagnosed disease favored TRBV20-1 and TRBJ2-1.

To prepare the library, multiplex PCR was applied. The instrument was an Illumina HiSeq 4000. CDR3 regions were amplified by Arm-PCR with iRepertoire HTBI primers to construct TCR beta libraries. Before sequencing, the PCR products underwent gel purification. In the original analysis: A total of fewer than 70 TRBV and under 15 TRBJ segments were identified across samples and were used for gene usage analysis of CDR3 amino acid clonotypes. COPE and FqMerger were used to merge filtered high-quality paired reads into contigs. BLAST was used to align contigs to IMGT TRBV, TRBD and TRBJ reference genes, with CDR3 defined following IMGT. Clonotypes above 0.1% frequency were classified as highly expanded clones. Shannon entropy was used to measure repertoire diversity, and the Gini coefficient was used to measure V-J evenness. A clonotype found in more than one individual was treated as public. TCRdb applied fastp at Q25 and MiXCR to the public reads, then kept only in-frame beta chains. Entries that share a CDR3 protein sequence are merged under the most common genes and DNA. The V and J calls come from TCRdb's annotation, not from the publication. The sample includes about 530,000 distinct CDR3 sequences, with roughly a sixth observed a single time. The ten most abundant clones make up around 25% of the sample.

There are 15 amino acids in the CDR3, from cysteine to phenylalanine inclusive. Here the CDR3 DNA is all that survives: 45 bases in frame from base 1. V drops 5 bases and J drops 3 bases, leaving 17 bases in between. CDR1 and CDR2 are drawn from the germline V gene: SNHLY, FYNNEI. This clonotype was detected many times. Its antigen target is currently unknown. No qualities accompany the bases; no much larger clone lies one base away. This specimen's time point label, interpreted: newly diagnosed GD, antithyroid drugs for less than 3 months. RNA was extracted from PBMCs in TRIzol for both TCR sequencing and RNA sequencing. The diagnosis of Graves' disease followed American Thyroid Association guidelines. Patients for the study were recruited at an endocrinology department in Xi'an, China. Each patient gave around 9 milliliters of peripheral blood, collected in an EDTA anticoagulant tube. Ficoll Paque Plus density gradient separation was used to isolate PBMCs, and no further T cell sorting was performed. An Agilent 2100 Bioanalyzer and agarose gel were used to check RNA quality, and a NanoDrop 2000 was used to measure RNA concentration.

These same data were also listed under a study on T cells in Graves' hyperthyroidism and ophthalmopathy. The second paper states: Stable Graves' hyperthyroidism was defined as no progression to ophthalmopathy during 18 months of follow-up. Hyperthyroidism patients were aged 18 to 65 years and newly diagnosed, with disease duration of less than 2 months. The study excluded patients with uncontrolled infections, other autoimmune diseases, pregnancy or lactation. Diagnoses were established on the basis of clinical symptoms, serum thyroxine and TRAb, thyroid ultrasound, and orbital computed tomography. The TCR CDR3 was subjected to a first round of RT-PCR using the HTBI primer set and the Qiagen OneStep RT-PCR kit. Blood samples also contained most of the expanded thyroid clonotypes (frequency above 0.001), which suggests that blood repertoires may reflect thyroid immune responses. Ophthalmopathy was separated from stable hyperthyroidism by a 13 V-J signature model, with around 90% sensitivity and approximately 84% specificity obtained in cross-validation and 80%/75% obtained in testing. During validation, the model predicted progression to ophthalmopathy a median of about 6.3 months ahead of onset, with approximately 71% sensitivity and 72.22% specificity. To identify TCR V-J signatures that set the groups apart, the researchers used a discovery cohort of about a hundred patients, made up of about 44 with Graves' ophthalmopathy and around 58 with stable Graves' hyperthyroidism. An independent validation cohort of about 19 hyperthyroidism patients and approximately 16 patients who later progressed to ophthalmopathy tested prospective prediction of ophthalmopathy. The roughly 100 discovery patients were randomly split 7:3 into training and test sets. In about 6 Graves' hyperthyroidism patients, the study also compared T-cell repertoires from thyroid tissue with T-cell repertoires from blood. Once sampling was done, hyperthyroidism patients were given methimazole at a starting dose of 30 mg daily, whereas ophthalmopathy patients were given high-dose intravenous methylprednisolone. Libraries were constructed in a second round of multiplex PCR, after which size selection and purification were performed. Libraries were sequenced paired-end with 100 bp reads on an Illumina HiSeq2000. SOAPnuke was used to process the raw data, throwing out any read that contained adapters or uncalled bases, had a mean Phred below 15, or lacked an exact constant-primer or identifier match. High-quality paired reads were merged using COPE v1.2.5, and each unique nucleotide sequence was defined as a clonotype. Clonotypes were aligned to IMGT TRBV, TRBD and TRBJ reference segments using MiTCR v1.1. The analysis included only V-J combinations with a frequency above 0.0001, which together covered roughly 99% of the repertoires. The TCS score was defined as F50 (clonal expansion) divided by E x V (chaos), with BLOSUM62-based TCRdist calculated between CDR3 peptides within each V-J. Welch's t-statistics and random forest reduced roughly 540 V-J features to 13, which were used in a naive Bayes classifier (R e1071). No statistical method was used to fix the sample size in advance, and group allocation was not hidden from the investigators. The paper describes TCR Vbeta CDR3 sequencing of about 140 peripheral blood samples, made up of under 50 ophthalmopathy patients, some 76 hyperthyroidism patients and around 17 progressor patients.

The chain couples TRBV2 to TRBJ2-7; possibly the D gene is TRBD2, per 5 matching bases. The clonotype originates from a middle-aged woman with Graves disease. Donor details come from another sample of the same person, matched by shared clones. The starting material was peripheral blood mononuclear cells (PBMCs), obtained at new diagnosis, from a patient treated with antithyroid drugs. The bases read TGTGCCAGCAGTCCCAAACCGAACGGGGACTACGAGCAGTACTTC. Its protein reads: CASSPKPNGDYEQYF.